A selection of T cell receptor beta chains follows, all from one sample in a study of blood T cells in healthy people across ages. MiXCR was run by TCRdb on the 5' RACE reads, yielding one entry per CDR3 protein. Of about 640,000 distinct CDR3 sequences listed, about 54% were seen once; the top ten hold approximately 37%. Sequencing input: blood. Source of these receptors: a man aged 55 to 69 in good health. CDR3s include the opening cysteine and the closing phenylalanine or tryptophan.

v_gene: TRBV20-1
CDR3aa: CSARDLGGTSGAREKLFF

v_gene: TRBV20-1
CDR3aa: CSAGGGRGPTDTQYF

v_gene: TRBV12-3/TRBV12-4
CDR3aa: CATSGGGVTADTQYF

v_gene: TRBV11-2
CDR3aa: CASSLSHGTEQFF

v_gene: TRBV20-1
CDR3aa: CSARVLVRGPGLNSPLHF

v_gene: TRBV12-3/TRBV12-4
CDR3aa: CASTAGTVYGYTF

v_gene: TRBV3-1
CDR3aa: CASSRIGGSSYNEQFF

v_gene: TRBV6-1
CDR3aa: CASSEGPQWAYNEQYF

v_gene: TRBV5-4
CDR3aa: CASSKAGGPGGELFF

v_gene: TRBV10-1
CDR3aa: CASSESGTASYEQYF

v_gene: TRBV6-2/TRBV6-3
CDR3aa: CASSSERGWNEQFF

v_gene: TRBV6-2/TRBV6-3
CDR3aa: CASRTPYNEQFF

v_gene: TRBV11-2
CDR3aa: CASSATRGNEQFF

v_gene: TRBV6-5
CDR3aa: CASRVERDLSYNEQFF

v_gene: TRBV12-3/TRBV12-4
CDR3aa: CASSGGGLAGGGYNEQVF

v_gene: TRBV7-2
CDR3aa: CASSLAGHPNEQFF

v_gene: TRBV4-1
CDR3aa: CASSQDRFPSNEQFF

v_gene: TRBV5-1
CDR3aa: CASSLRQLPRQETQYF

v_gene: TRBV10-3
CDR3aa: CAISPGLHGTDTQYF

v_gene: TRBV4-1
CDR3aa: CASSQDGAGAQYF

v_gene: TRBV5-1
CDR3aa: CASSFNARFQETQYF

v_gene: TRBV9
CDR3aa: CASSLQTATDTQYF

v_gene: TRBV24-1
CDR3aa: CATSDRTEPEGYTF

v_gene: TRBV12-3/TRBV12-4
CDR3aa: CASSPAGQFYGYTF

v_gene: TRBV20-1
CDR3aa: CSARPQTGNQPQHF

v_gene: TRBV7-2
CDR3aa: CATQQGDTGELFF

v_gene: TRBV15
CDR3aa: CATSPLVGELFF

v_gene: TRBV20-1
CDR3aa: CSARGGQGASYNEQFF

v_gene: TRBV3-1
CDR3aa: CASSQGRSAGELFF

v_gene: TRBV12-3/TRBV12-4
CDR3aa: CASSSELAGVAEQYF

v_gene: TRBV7-2
CDR3aa: CASSFPLAGGDNEQFF

v_gene: TRBV7-9
CDR3aa: CASSLSHIGTNEKLFF

v_gene: TRBV5-1
CDR3aa: CASSTDGTASYEQYF

v_gene: TRBV6-1
CDR3aa: CASSEGRSYEQYF

v_gene: TRBV7-8
CDR3aa: CASKRQPSGANVLTF

v_gene: TRBV29-1
CDR3aa: CSVGEPGQGSYNEQFF

v_gene: TRBV20-1
CDR3aa: CSAKAGGETQYF

v_gene: TRBV20-1
CDR3aa: CSAPDRDTFQYF

v_gene: TRBV4-2
CDR3aa: CASSQEVSGGVYEQFF

v_gene: TRBV2
CDR3aa: CASSVGTVNQPQHF

v_gene: TRBV27
CDR3aa: CASSSQFLAKNIQYF

v_gene: TRBV27
CDR3aa: CASSPRQTHNEKLFF

v_gene: TRBV28
CDR3aa: CASSRYRNQPQHF

v_gene: TRBV20-1
CDR3aa: CSATKTEQETQYF

v_gene: TRBV6-6
CDR3aa: CASSTVGSYNEQFF

v_gene: TRBV2
CDR3aa: CASSYGQGGSPLHF

v_gene: TRBV12-3/TRBV12-4
CDR3aa: CASSFRGWSTDTQYF

v_gene: TRBV5-5
CDR3aa: CASRVRESQETQFF

v_gene: TRBV10-2
CDR3aa: CASSESSLGGSPLHF

v_gene: TRBV3-1
CDR3aa: CASSHSGVGNHGYTF

v_gene: TRBV4-2
CDR3aa: CASSQERVENIQYF

v_gene: TRBV21-1
CDR3aa: CASTQGVAGALIYNEQFF

v_gene: TRBV20-1
CDR3aa: CSARDFGQFNTEAFF

v_gene: TRBV29-1
CDR3aa: CSVGEGLEKLFF

v_gene: TRBV6-2/TRBV6-3
CDR3aa: CASSPPTGGSSYNEQFF

v_gene: TRBV14
CDR3aa: CASSQEREGQVNQPQHF

v_gene: TRBV27
CDR3aa: CASSTRLGVNEKLFF

v_gene: TRBV6-5
CDR3aa: CASSQTGGEDYGYTF

v_gene: TRBV3-1
CDR3aa: CASSPTRTNYGYTF